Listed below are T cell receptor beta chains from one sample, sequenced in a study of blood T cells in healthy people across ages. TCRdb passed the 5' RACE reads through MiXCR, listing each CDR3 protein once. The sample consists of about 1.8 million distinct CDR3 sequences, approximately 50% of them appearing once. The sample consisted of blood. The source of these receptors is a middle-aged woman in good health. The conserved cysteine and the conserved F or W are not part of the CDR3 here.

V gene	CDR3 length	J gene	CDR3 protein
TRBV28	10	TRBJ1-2	ASEESTYGYT
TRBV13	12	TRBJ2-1	ASSPYNRDNEQF
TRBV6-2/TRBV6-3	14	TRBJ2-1	ASSSERGGNYNEQF
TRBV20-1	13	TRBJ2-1	SAWTSGGAKNEQF
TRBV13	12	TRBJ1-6	ASSSYRDNSPLH
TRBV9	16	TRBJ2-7	ASSKKPPRDTRFSGQY
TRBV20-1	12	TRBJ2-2	SARPGAGTGELF
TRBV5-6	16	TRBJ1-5	ASSLRGLVGGVYQPQH
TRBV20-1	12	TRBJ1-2	SASSRGFVYGYT
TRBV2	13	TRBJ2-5	ASDLPHRGQETQY
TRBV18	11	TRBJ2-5	ASSPPITGLLY
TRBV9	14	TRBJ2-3	ASSVLAGAYTDTQY
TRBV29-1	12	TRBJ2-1	SELAGSSYNEQF
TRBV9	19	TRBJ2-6	ASNLGIGGRGAGHGANVLT
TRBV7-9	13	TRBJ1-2	ASRTDWDRNYGYT
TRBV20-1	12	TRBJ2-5	SATHRVTQETQY
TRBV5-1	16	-	ASSFHSVKRRGGETQY